This T cell receptor beta chain originates from a study of T-cell memory formation after mild COVID-19. TCRdb fed the 5' RACE reads into MiXCR, producing one record per CDR3 protein. The sample yields under 250,000 distinct CDR3 sequences, roughly 10% seen once. The length of the CDR3 is 15 residues. The V gene end was trimmed by 4 bases and the J gene end by 4 bases; junction bases not matched to a gene: 6. Germline CDR1 and CDR2: SEHNR and FQNEAQ (reference sequence). As to this clonotype: The antigen is not known.

Points from the study as a whole: CD4/CD8 balance held among clones contracting day 15 to 85, and later expanders leaned CD4+.

This receptor was taken from a man aged 18 to 35 who had mild COVID-19 (a few samples of this study predate the infection). Cell type and time point are not known. The chain has TRBV7-9 and TRBJ2-4; 8 bases line up with TRBD2. The sequenced material came from PBMCs or a T cell subset sorted from them (not recorded which). CDR3 sequence (DNA): TGTGCCAGCAGCTCGCCGGGACTAGAAAAAAACATTCAGTACTTC. Translation: CASSSPGLEKNIQYF.